This T cell receptor (beta chain) comes out of a study of Ad26.COV2.S vaccination and SARS-CoV-2 variants. Study findings and constraints: While placebo recipients had lower spike-specific TCR breadth, vaccine recipients had more. Marked by substantial breadth, spike-specific CD8+ and CD4+ T cell responses were reportedly seen after vaccination.

Clones were read by immunoSEQ multiplex PCR, and TCRdb kept only the in-frame ones, dropping some. The sample holds 440,000 or so clones; around 89% are singletons and the top ten take 1.5% to 2%. Noted treatment: 15 to 20 received Ad26.COV2.S at low or high dose, single or two shots; 5 received placebo; per-sample allocation not given. Collection of the samples took place on day 63 after the first injection of vaccine or placebo. Germline values: CDR1 LGHDT, CDR2 YNNKEL (reference sequence). This CDR3 region has 17 residues. V was trimmed by 0 bases and J by 3 bases, leaving 15 bases between them. This clone was counted a single time. Antigen specificity is unknown.

This TCR was recovered from a person aged 18-60 years who received the Ad26.COV2.S COVID-19 vaccine or a placebo. The sequenced sample was peripheral blood, obtained in a trial of Ad26.COV2.S vaccine versus placebo. The gene calls are TRBV3-1 (or the pseudogene TRBV3-2) and TRBJ2-4; D possibly matches TRBD1 or TRBD2 (6 bases each). The CDR3 loop reads CASSQEFARGVKNIQYF. The CDR3 coding sequence is TGTGCCAGCAGCCAAGAATTCGCTAGGGGGGTCAAAAACATTCAGTACTTC.